This TCR beta chain is from a study of control samples from healthy donors and cancer patients. The assay was immunoSEQ multiplex PCR, and TCRdb's table has in-frame clones only and misses some. Of about 140,000 clones in the sample, 94% were seen once. The CDR3 is 15 residues long. Trimming shortened V by 5 bases and J by 2 bases, and 16 bases separated the two germline ends. The germline gives CDR1 SEHNR, CDR2 FQNEAQ (reference sequence). This sequence was found in a man aged 40-50 years in good health. Sequenced material: blood. The gene calls are TRBV7-9 and TRBJ2-7, with D uncertain. In DNA, the CDR3 is TGTGCCAGCAGCGAAAGGCAGGTGAAGACCTACGAGCAGTACTTC. It encodes CASSERQVKTYEQYF.